Presented here are 11 T cell receptor beta chains from one specimen sequenced in a study of T-cell reconstitution after alpha-beta-depleted transplantation in children. Molecular barcoding with unique molecular identifiers was used for the TCRbeta library. Using its own MiXCR run on the PCR reads, TCRdb lists one record per CDR3 protein. The sample lists a few hundred thousand distinct CDR3 sequences, roughly a tenth occurring once. Material: PBMCs from the stem cell graft donor, obtained from the stem cell graft. The receptors originated from a human donor who donated a stem cell graft to a child with acute myeloid leukemia.

The chain combines TRBV9 with TRBJ1-5; TRBD1 might be the D (5 bases). The germline V gene has CDR1 SGDLS and CDR2 YYNGEE. Between the trimmed V and J ends, which lost 4 bases and 0 bases, there was a span of 11 bases. This CDR3 region has 15 residues. CDR3 sequence: CASSWGGDSNQPQHF. The CDR3 coding sequence is TGTGCCAGCAGCTGGGGGGGAGATAGCAATCAGCCCCAGCATTTT.

This clonotype came up many times. Written as DNA, the CDR3 is TGCAGTGCTACACAGGGGGCCCACACAGATACGCAGTATTTT. Its translation is CSATQGAHTDTQYF. The chain joins TRBV20-1 to TRBJ2-3; 9 bases agree with TRBD1. Germline lookup yields CDR1 DFQATT and CDR2 SNEGSKA (reference sequence). With 4 bases clipped from V and 2 bases from J, the junction kept 4 bases outside the gene matches. This CDR3 contains 14 residues.

V usage is TRBV6-1 and J usage is TRBJ2-7; 7 bases line up with TRBD2. V shed 5 bases, J shed 3 bases, and the junction held 7 bases outside the gene matches. Looked up from germline, CDR1 is MNHNS and CDR2 is SASEGT. CDR3 length equals 14 residues. For the CDR3, the DNA is TGTGCCAGCAGTCCCGGGACTAAACTCTACGAGCAGTACTTC. Translated: CASSPGTKLYEQYF.

This clonotype has just a few counts. The chain couples TRBV29-1 to TRBJ1-2; 7 nucleotides line up with TRBD1. The CDR3 runs 14 residues. Trimming took 7 bases from V and 5 from J; bases not matched to a gene: 13. In germline, CDR1 is SQVTM, CDR2 ANQGSEA. The CDR3 region has the DNA TGCAGCGCCACCGTAGGGACAGCCGTTTATGGCTACACCTTC. The encoded protein is CSATVGTAVYGYTF.

This clonotype was recorded many times. The chain is built from TRBV7-9 and TRBJ1-4, with D unresolved. Trimming cost V 5 bases and J 6 bases, with 10 bases left between them. CDR1 is SEHNR, CDR2 FQNEAQ, per germline (reference sequence). The CDR3 spans 13 residues. The CDR3 region is CASSLTTHEKLFF. For the CDR3, the DNA is TGTGCCAGCAGCCTTACGACTCATGAAAAACTGTTTTTT.

CDR3 sequence reads: CASLDGANTGELFF. Written as DNA, the CDR3 is TGTGCCAGCTTAGACGGGGCGAACACCGGGGAGCTGTTTTTT. The V call is TRBV11-3, the J call TRBJ2-2, with D possibly TRBD2 on 5 matching bases. Germline lookup yields CDR1 SGHNT and CDR2 YENEEA. V was pared by 8 bases and J by 0 bases, with 10 bases between. The CDR3 has 14 amino acids.

V is TRBV29-1 and J is TRBJ1-2, with 8 bases aligning to TRBD1. V lost 6 bases, J lost 4 bases, and 7 bases stayed unmatched. This CDR3 has 13 residues. CDR1 SQVTM and CDR2 ANQGSEA come from the germline V gene. DNA of the CDR3: TGCAGCGTCCAGGGGGCCAGCCCCTATGGCTACACCTTC. This codes for CSVQGASPYGYTF.

This clonotype has just a few counts. This chain connects TRBV18 to TRBJ2-1; 9 bases are shared with TRBD1. Trimming took 3 bases from V and 10 from J; bases not matched to a gene: 4. The CDR3 has 13 residues. Per germline, CDR1 KGHSH and CDR2 LQKENI. The CDR3 DNA follows: TGTGCCAGCTCACCGGGACAGGGTCACGAGCAGTTCTTC. It yields the protein CASSPGQGHEQFF.

The rearrangement joins TRBV6-1 to TRBJ2-1, with 8 bases that match TRBD1. The junction had 6 bases not matched to a gene; V was cut back by 8 bases and J by 6 bases. The CDR3 is 13 amino acids. The germline gives CDR1 MNHNS, CDR2 SASEGT. Written as DNA, the CDR3 is TGTGCCAGCGGAAGGACAGGGTTCAATGAGCAGTTCTTC. Encoded protein: CASGRTGFNEQFF.

This clonotype was recorded a few times. V gene TRBV7-9 combines with J gene TRBJ1-4; 8 bases map to TRBD1. The CDR3 covers 16 residues. V lost 6 bases to trimming and J lost 5 bases; unmatched junction nucleotides: 11. Per the germline V gene, CDR1 is SEHNR and CDR2 is FQNEAQ (reference sequence). CDR3 in DNA: TGTGCCAGCAGACCCCGGGCTTGGACAGGGAATGAAAAACTGTTTTTT. Translated: CASRPRAWTGNEKLFF.

The V gene is TRBV20-1, the J gene TRBJ1-5; D might be TRBD1 (5 bases). Germline CDR1 is DFQATT and CDR2 is SNEGSKA (reference sequence). V gave up 1 base and J gave up 2 bases, with 15 bases separating them. The CDR3 length is 16 residues. The chain's CDR3 is CSARAGTSDRNQPQHF. The CDR3 DNA sequence: TGCAGTGCTAGAGCCGGGACGAGCGACCGCAATCAGCCCCAGCATTTT.